This record concerns one T cell receptor beta chain sequence. This sample was included in a study of control samples from healthy donors and cancer patients. Trimming cost V 6 bases and J 0 bases, with 5 bases left between them. CDR3 length: 12 amino acids. Germline V gene lookup returns CDR1 MNHEY and CDR2 SVGAGI. Some clones are missing from TCRdb's copy, which holds only in-frame ones; the method was immunoSEQ multiplex PCR. The sample records approximately 100,000 clones, more than 85% being singletons. The chain is built from TRBV6-5 and TRBJ1-2; D uncertain. This TCR derives from a woman between 50 and 59 years old in good health. Sequenced: blood. The CDR3 coding sequence is TGTGCCAGCAGACACGCTAACTATGGCTACACCTTC. It codes for CASRHANYGYTF.